This T cell receptor beta chain is drawn from a study of Ad26.COV2.S vaccination and SARS-CoV-2 variants. Noted treatment: around 19 received Ad26.COV2.S at low or high dose, single or two shots; about 5 received placebo; per-sample allocation not given. Collection of the samples took place on day 63 after the first injection of vaccine or placebo. Profiled with immunoSEQ multiplex PCR; TCRdb holds only in-frame clones, not every one. The sample holds hundreds of thousands of clones, roughly nine tenths seen once. The CDR3 is 15 residues long. Germline CDR1 is KGHSH and CDR2 is LQKENI. The V end lost 3 bases, the J end lost 6 bases, and 18 bases lay between the germline ends.

The clonotype originates from a person aged 18-65 years who received the Ad26.COV2.S COVID-19 vaccine or a placebo. Sequenced here: peripheral blood, sampled in a trial of Ad26.COV2.S vaccine versus placebo. The chain links TRBV18 to TRBJ2-7; perhaps TRBD2 as D (6 bases). CDR3: CASSPPAGLALEQYF. CDR3 sequence (DNA): TGTGCCAGCTCACCCCCGGCGGGGCTAGCACTCGAGCAGTACTTC.